Listed below are T cell receptor beta chains from one sample, sequenced in a study of Graves' ophthalmopathy and Graves' hyperthyroidism. TCRdb ran MiXCR on the multiplex PCR reads and lists one entry per CDR3 protein. The data hold 260,000 or so distinct CDR3 sequences, with around 50% observed a single time. Sequenced sample: peripheral blood. These receptors were obtained from an adult man with Graves' ophthalmopathy. The CDR3 runs from the conserved cysteine through the conserved F or W.

J	V	CDR3
TRBJ2-2	TRBV7-9	CASSLGQSTGELFF
TRBJ2-2	TRBV20-1	CSARDGKNTGELFF
TRBJ2-7	TRBV19	CASSHGGQGPGDYEQYF
TRBJ2-7	TRBV2	CASSGSGGFYEQYF
TRBJ1-1	TRBV7-8	CASSSILMNTEAFF
TRBJ1-5	TRBV10-2	CASSDFQSQPQHF
TRBJ1-6	TRBV7-9	CASSLGASPLHF
TRBJ2-7	TRBV9	CASSYLGTSGEEQHF
TRBJ1-1	TRBV5-1	CASSLETGNTEAFF
TRBJ2-5	TRBV2	CASSQTSGSGETQYF
TRBJ2-5	TRBV10-2	CASRPPLQETQYF
TRBJ2-5	TRBV7-2	CASSLGGMEETQYF
TRBJ2-3	TRBV15	CATSDKTVGTQYF
TRBJ1-4	TRBV7-8	CASSLRRAGTNEKLFF
TRBJ1-4	TRBV6-1	CASSLTGFGEKLFF
TRBJ2-2	TRBV6-4	CASRISVANTGELFF
TRBJ2-7	TRBV29-1	CSVEDPYEQYF
TRBJ1-6	TRBV15	CATSRSAGQQNSPLHF
TRBJ1-2	TRBV20-1	CSARVQGRTNYGYTF
TRBJ2-7	TRBV2	CASSVGPQYF
.	TRBV7-2	CASSFRGTAYEQYF
TRBJ1-6	TRBV9	CASSASGSGGSPLHF
TRBJ1-3	TRBV10-3	CAISQDLFSGNTIYF
TRBJ1-2	TRBV29-1	CSAAPGRLANYGYTF
TRBJ2-2	TRBV5-5	CASSPPGQMRTGELFF
TRBJ2-7	TRBV20-1	CSAMGLAGGYSYEQYF
TRBJ2-7	TRBV9	CASSHSDRARYEQYF
TRBJ2-2	TRBV9	CASSLDQDRVVAGELFF
TRBJ2-7	TRBV20-1	CSASMGVSEQYF
TRBJ2-7	TRBV12-3/TRBV12-4	CASSLAQLASSYEQYF
TRBJ1-1	TRBV19	CASSIQQQGDTEAFF
TRBJ2-3	TRBV10-3	CAISDPGMRTDTQYF
TRBJ2-7	TRBV11-2	CASSLGGRGLRHEQYF
TRBJ1-3	TRBV7-8	CASSLAPEGLGNTIYF
TRBJ1-2	TRBV27	CASSQDRGYGYTF
TRBJ2-5	TRBV20-1	CSARVERHQETQYF
TRBJ1-2	TRBV7-9	CASSQTGADYGYTF
TRBJ2-1	TRBV5-1	CASRGQGQDEQFF
TRBJ1-2	TRBV27	CASRKQGANYGYTF
TRBJ2-7	TRBV29-1	CSVGDGGAYEQYF
TRBJ1-1	TRBV20-1	CSASETANTEAFF
TRBJ2-3	TRBV11-2	CASSPGTTDTDTQYF
TRBJ1-1	TRBV6-1	CASSEIRDEAFF
TRBJ1-6	TRBV9	CASSPTDRGRDSPLHF
TRBJ1-5	TRBV2	CASHRDTNQPQHF
TRBJ1-5	TRBV24-1	CATSEPTEYQPQHF
TRBJ1-1	TRBV6-6	CASTRITEAFF
TRBJ1-4	TRBV20-1	CSATRPNEKLFF
TRBJ2-3	TRBV7-9	CASSLWGQGTDTQYF
TRBJ2-7	TRBV10-3	CASSLTAPSGGEQYF
TRBJ2-7	TRBV29-1	CSVEDAGQGFEQYF
TRBJ2-7	TRBV2	CASSAPPRGVEREQYF
TRBJ1-3	TRBV4-1	CASSQEWVSGNTIYF
TRBJ2-7	TRBV10-2	CASSGDSGTGDHYYEQYF
TRBJ2-5	TRBV28	CASSPQGDLGWTQYF
TRBJ2-5	TRBV7-9	CASSSGTAETQYF
TRBJ2-7	TRBV7-2	CASSQAVAPYFYEQYF
TRBJ2-5	TRBV2	CASSQFGQGRETQYF
TRBJ1-6	TRBV9	CASSPEQGNSPLHF